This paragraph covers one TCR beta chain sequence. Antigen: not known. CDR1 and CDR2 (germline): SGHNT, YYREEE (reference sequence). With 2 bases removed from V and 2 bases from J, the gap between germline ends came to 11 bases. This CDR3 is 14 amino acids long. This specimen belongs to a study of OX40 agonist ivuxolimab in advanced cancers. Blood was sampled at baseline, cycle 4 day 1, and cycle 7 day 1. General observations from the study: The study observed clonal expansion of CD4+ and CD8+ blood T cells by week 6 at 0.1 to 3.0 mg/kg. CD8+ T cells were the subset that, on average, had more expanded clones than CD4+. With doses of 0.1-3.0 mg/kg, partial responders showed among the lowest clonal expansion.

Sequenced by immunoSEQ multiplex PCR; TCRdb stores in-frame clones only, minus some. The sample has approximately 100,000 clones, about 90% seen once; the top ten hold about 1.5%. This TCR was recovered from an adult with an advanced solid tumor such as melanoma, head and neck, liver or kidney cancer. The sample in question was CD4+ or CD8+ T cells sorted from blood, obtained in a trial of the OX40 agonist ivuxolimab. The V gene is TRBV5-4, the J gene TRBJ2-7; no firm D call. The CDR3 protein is CASSLTPSAYEQYF. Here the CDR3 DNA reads TGTGCCAGCAGCTTAACGCCAAGCGCCTACGAGCAGTACTTC.